This section outlines one T cell receptor beta chain sequence together with its context. Its matching antigen is unknown. Clones were read by immunoSEQ multiplex PCR, and TCRdb kept only the in-frame ones, dropping some. The table lists about 2 million clones, approximately 94% of them singletons, with 0.9% to 1.4% in the top ten. Cells designated naive CD8 were CD45RO-negative and were positively selected for CCR7, with terminally differentiated effector memory CD45RA+ cells excluded. The entry originates in a study of shared clonotypes between healthy human individuals. Regarding the study as a whole: Among donors, the sharing of clonotypes was expected to be influenced by sequencing depth. Enrolling few donors narrowed the genetic and exposure-history diversity that was represented. Generation probability values for non-shared clonotypes were lower than those for clonotypes shared by all four donors. It was observed that 5% to 6% of naive CD4 clonotypes were shared across several donors.

The germline gives CDR1 SGHTA, CDR2 FQGTGA. The CDR3 is 13 residues long. Trimming shortened V by 5 bases and J by 1 base, and 9 bases separated the two germline ends. V usage is TRBV7-3 and J usage is TRBJ2-7; D might be TRBD1 or TRBD2, each matching 5 bases. Sample: naive CD8+ T cells sorted from blood. This TCR was sampled from a man between 18 and 29 years old in good health. The CDR3 DNA is TGTGCCAGCAGCCTGGGGGTGTCCTACGAGCAGTACTTC. Residues: CASSLGVSYEQYF.